The 26 T cell receptor beta chains listed next were all sequenced from one sample in a study of human T cells and chemical hapten exposure. The total RNA was obtained from whole blood that was not fractionated. MiXCR, applied by TCRdb to the 5' RACE reads, yields one record per CDR3 protein. The table records approximately 150,000 distinct CDR3 sequences, over 3.5% of them present only once. The receptors originated from a female donor in good health.

The chain uses TRBV5-1 and TRBJ2-3; no definite D call. The CDR3 loop spans 14 amino acids. Deletions cut 1 base from V and 5 bases from J, with 11 bases between. Per the germline V gene, CDR1 is SGHRS and CDR2 is YFSETQ. The CDR3 DNA follows: TGCGCCAGCAGCTTGAGGCCAGCATTAGATACGCAGTATTTT. Protein sequence: CASSLRPALDTQYF.

This clonotype has just a few counts. The chain joins TRBV12-3 or TRBV12-4 to TRBJ1-1, with unresolved D. CDR3 length equals 12 residues. V was trimmed by 6 bases and J by 1 base, leaving 6 bases between them. As DNA, the CDR3 is TGTGCCAGCAGCTCGGCGAACACTGAAGCTTTCTTT. It encodes CASSSANTEAFF.

This clonotype was counted ten times or more. The J gene is TRBJ1-1, the V gene TRBV12-3 or TRBV12-4; 11 bases fit TRBD1. The ends lost 5 bases at V and 3 bases at J; junction bases unmatched: 11. CDR3 length: 17 residues. The DNA of the CDR3 is TGTGCCAGCAGTCCGGGACAGGGGGGGGCCTGGGACACTGAAGCTTTCTTT. This codes for CASSPGQGGAWDTEAFF.

Many counts were recorded for this clonotype. The rearrangement joins TRBV12-3 or TRBV12-4 to TRBJ2-5, with TRBD1 matching 7 bases. V shed 7 bases, J shed 0 bases, and the junction held 5 bases outside the gene matches. This CDR3 is built from 14 residues. CDR3: CASNPGQHQETQYF. The CDR3 DNA reads TGTGCCAGCAATCCGGGACAGCACCAAGAGACCCAGTACTTC.

This clonotype was counted ten times or more. This chain connects TRBV29-1 to TRBJ2-3, with D perhaps matching TRBD2 (6 bases). The V end was cut by 1 base, the J end by 1 base, with 9 bases between. This CDR3 contains 14 residues. Germline loops: CDR1 SQVTM, CDR2 ANQGSEA. CDR3 bases: TGCAGCGTTGAAGGGGGAGGCGGCACAGATACGCAGTATTTT. It specifies CSVEGGGGTDTQYF.

There are many counts of this clonotype. V and J are TRBV2 and TRBJ1-3; D call uncertain. This CDR3 contains 13 residues. V was cut by 4 bases and J by 4 bases, with 8 bases left in between. CDR1 SNHLY and CDR2 FYNNEI come from the germline V gene. Here the CDR3 reads CASSAWSGNTIYF. The CDR3 DNA reads as TGTGCCAGCAGTGCTTGGAGCGGAAACACCATATATTTT.

This clonotype was detected many times. This sequence joins TRBV6-1 and TRBJ1-2; D is uncertain. The germline V gene encodes CDR1 MNHNS and CDR2 SASEGT. V shed 6 bases and J shed 4 bases, with 12 bases lying between them. CDR3 length: 13 amino acids. The CDR3 bases are TGTGCCAGCAGCCTGGGAGGGTCCTATGGCTACACCTTC. This gives the protein CASSLGGSYGYTF.

This clonotype was detected a few times. This chain joins TRBV7-7 and TRBJ2-1; D gene uncertain. The CDR3 spans 12 residues. CDR1 is SSHAT and CDR2 is FNYEAQ in the germline V gene (reference sequence). Trimming cost V 5 bases and J 10 bases, with 12 bases left between them. CDR3 sequence: CASSPRFGEQFF. In nucleotides, the CDR3 is TGTGCCAGCAGCCCTAGGTTCGGGGAGCAGTTCTTC.

This clonotype was recorded many times. V gene TRBV5-6 combines with J gene TRBJ2-1; D call uncertain. With 2 bases removed from V and 10 bases from J, the gap between germline ends came to 13 bases. This CDR3 contains 13 residues. Germline values: CDR1 SGHDT, CDR2 YYEEEE. The CDR3 coding sequence is TGTGCCAGCAGCTTAAGGCTGCGAACCGAGCAGTTCTTC. Translated, it gives CASSLRLRTEQFF.

In its sample, this clonotype was seen many times. The chain is built from TRBV15 and TRBJ1-1; possible D gene TRBD1, 5 bases. Germline V CDR1 and CDR2: LNHNV, YYDKDF (reference sequence). This CDR3 region has 13 residues. Trimming removed 3 bases from V and 6 bases from J, with 11 bases in between. For the CDR3, the DNA is TGTGCCACCAGCAGTACGAGGGGATCTGAAGCTTTCTTT. Residues: CATSSTRGSEAFF.

The chain joins TRBV29-1 to TRBJ2-2, with unresolved D. CDR1 and CDR2 (germline): SQVTM, ANQGSEA. The CDR3 totals 12 residues. V lost 4 bases, J lost 4 bases, and 7 bases lay in between. CDR3 sequence (DNA): TGCAGCGTTGTTCGTGGCACCGGGGAGCTGTTTTTT. It yields the protein CSVVRGTGELFF.

This clonotype was seen repeatedly, ten times or more. V gene TRBV7-2 combines with J gene TRBJ2-3; D is undetermined. With 4 bases removed from V and 1 base from J, the gap between germline ends came to 9 bases. In germline, CDR1 is SGHTA, CDR2 FQGNSA. CDR3 size: 14 residues. CDR3 nucleotide sequence: TGTGCCAGCAGCTCCATGTATGGCACAGATACGCAGTATTTT. Its protein product is CASSSMYGTDTQYF.

This clonotype came up many times. V and J are TRBV4-2 and TRBJ1-5; 9 bases fit TRBD1. Germline V gene data show CDR1 as LGHNA and CDR2 as YNFKEQ. There are 17 residues in the CDR3. With V trimmed by 0 bases and J by 9 bases, 12 bases remained unmatched. CDR3 region: CASSQEAGQGVLRPQHF. In DNA form, the CDR3 reads TGTGCCAGCAGCCAAGAGGCGGGACAGGGAGTCCTCCGGCCCCAGCATTTT.

In its sample, this clonotype was seen many times. V and J are TRBV7-2 and TRBJ2-1; TRBD2 aligns across 10 bases. V shed 5 bases, J shed 4 bases, and the junction held 5 bases outside the gene matches. Germline CDR1 SGHTA, CDR2 FQGNSA. The CDR3 consists of 15 residues. CDR3 sequence reads: CASSLTSGVYNEQFF. For the CDR3, the DNA is TGTGCCAGCAGCCTAACTAGCGGGGTGTACAATGAGCAGTTCTTC.

This clonotype was recorded at least ten times. The V gene is TRBV9, the J gene TRBJ2-3; D gene unclear. This CDR3 has 15 residues. From germline, CDR1 is SGDLS and CDR2 YYNGEE. Trimming removed 0 bases at V and 0 bases at J, with 8 bases between. In DNA, the CDR3 is TGTGCCAGCAGCGTAGGTCCGGGTAGCACAGATACGCAGTATTTT. This encodes CASSVGPGSTDTQYF. Full variable domain (remainder filled in from reference TRBV9 and TRBJ2-3): DSGVTQTPKHLITATGQRVTLRCSPRSGDLSVYWYQQSLDQGLQFLIQYYNGEERAKGNILERFSAQQFPDLHSELNLSSLELGDSALYFCASSVGPGSTDTQYFGPGTRLTVL.

This clonotype was seen only a few times. This chain uses TRBV5-1 with TRBJ2-3, with D possibly matching TRBD2 (6 bases). This CDR3 has 15 amino acids. The V gene's germline CDR1 is SGHRS and CDR2 YFSETQ. Trimming took 6 bases from V and 3 from J, leaving 17 bases between them. CDR3 nucleotides: TGCGCCAGCATGTGGAGTGGAGGGTCGACAGATACGCAGTATTTT. This gives the protein CASMWSGGSTDTQYF.

This clonotype was counted ten times or more. V and J are TRBV7-2 and TRBJ2-3, with D hard to call. Germline CDR1 reads SGHTA; CDR2 reads FQGNSA. V lost 5 bases, J lost 5 bases, and 11 bases lay in between. CDR3 length: 13 residues. In DNA, the CDR3 is TGTGCCAGCAGCACCCAGAGAAGAGATACGCAGTATTTT. The encoded protein is CASSTQRRDTQYF.

Only a few counts were recorded for this clonotype. The chain uses TRBV3-1 and TRBJ1-2; D not certain. Germline values: CDR1 LGHDT, CDR2 YNNKEL (reference sequence). The CDR3 is 12 residues long. The ends were cut back, 3 bases at V and 6 bases at J, with 8 bases in the middle. This chain's CDR3 is CASSQVRNGYTF. CDR3 DNA sequence: TGTGCCAGCAGCCAGGTCAGGAATGGCTACACCTTC.

This clonotype was seen a handful of times. The genes are TRBV7-2 and TRBJ1-2, with D perhaps TRBD1 (6 bases). Germline CDR1 and CDR2: SGHTA and FQGNSA. The CDR3 is made up of 13 amino acids. With 6 bases removed from V and 8 bases from J, the gap between germline ends came to 16 bases. The CDR3 reads CASSPDRSGGYTF. For the CDR3, the DNA is TGTGCCAGCAGTCCAGACAGGAGTGGGGGCTACACCTTC.

This clonotype was seen repeatedly, ten times or more. The chain links TRBV12-3 or TRBV12-4 to TRBJ2-1; the match to TRBD1 covers 7 bases. V shed 3 bases, J shed 4 bases, and the junction held 6 bases outside the gene matches. This CDR3 region has 15 residues. CDR3 protein: CASSFIDRVYNEQFF. CDR3 nucleotide sequence: TGTGCCAGCAGTTTTATCGACAGGGTGTACAATGAGCAGTTCTTC.

This clonotype was recorded many times. The chain carries TRBV9 and TRBJ2-7, with 9 bases identical to TRBD2. The V and J ends lost 4 bases and 1 base, in that order; junction bases with no gene match: 12. CDR1 SGDLS and CDR2 YYNGEE come from the germline V gene. The CDR3 has 17 amino acids. CDR3 sequence (DNA): TGTGCCAGCAGCCACGGCCAGAGCGGGGGGCTGTCCTACGAGCAGTACTTC. Amino acids: CASSHGQSGGLSYEQYF.

This clonotype appeared many times. The chain joins TRBV18 to TRBJ2-1; the D gene is possibly TRBD2 (6 bases). Trimming shortened V by 8 bases and J by 8 bases, and 22 bases separated the two germline ends. The CDR3 runs to 15 residues. Germline V CDR1 and CDR2: KGHSH, LQKENI. CDR3 nucleotides: TGTGCCAGCCCCGGCTTCTTAAGACCGGGGGATGAGCAGTTCTTC. It yields the protein CASPGFLRPGDEQFF. The variable domain in full, completed from reference TRBV18 and TRBJ2-1, reads NAGVMQNPRHLVRRRGQEARLRCSPMKGHSHVYWYRQLPEEGLKFMVYLQKENIIDESGMPKERFSAEFPKEGPSILRIQQVVRGDSAAYFCASPGFLRPGDEQFFGPGTRLTVL.

This clonotype was seen at least ten times. CDR3 nucleotides: TGTGCCAGCTCACCAGGGGAAGAGACCCAGTACTTC. It translates to CASSPGEETQYF. The rearrangement joins TRBV18 to TRBJ2-5; no clear D. CDR1 is KGHSH and CDR2 is LQKENI in the germline V gene. The V end was cut by 2 bases, the J end by 3 bases, with 4 bases between. CDR3 length: 12 amino acids.

Many counts were recorded for this clonotype. The V gene is TRBV29-1, the J gene TRBJ2-1; TRBD1 matches at 7 bases. The germline CDR1 and CDR2 sequences are SQVTM and ANQGSEA. V lost 0 bases, J lost 3 bases, and 5 bases stayed unmatched. The CDR3 loop spans 15 amino acids. DNA for the CDR3: TGCAGCGTTGAAGATCCCCAGGGGGTCTACAATGAGCAGTTCTTC. This sequence encodes CSVEDPQGVYNEQFF.

This clonotype was found many times. The V and J genes are TRBV29-1 and TRBJ2-3, with 11 bases that match TRBD2. There are 17 residues in the CDR3. Germline trimming cut 1 base from V and 0 bases from J; bases unmatched to any gene: 6. Germline assignment: CDR1 SQVTM and CDR2 ANQGSEA. The CDR3, as DNA: TGCAGCGTTGAAGGGCTAGCGGGGGGAGCTAGCACAGATACGCAGTATTTT. This sequence encodes CSVEGLAGGASTDTQYF.

This clonotype was observed a few times. V and J are TRBV7-2 and TRBJ2-3; tentative D call: TRBD2 (6 bases). This CDR3 spans 16 amino acids. Per the germline V gene, CDR1 is SGHTA and CDR2 is FQGNSA. The V gene lost 3 bases and the J gene lost 3 bases, with 16 bases spanning the gap. CDR3 sequence reads: CASSLDRGAATDTQYF. In DNA form, the CDR3 reads TGTGCCAGCAGCTTGGATCGCGGGGCGGCGACAGATACGCAGTATTTT.